This TCR beta chain was recorded in a study of CD8 T cells in Susac syndrome. A quantity of roughly 0.5 to 1 ug RNA underwent reverse transcription using random hexamers. Each CDR3 protein gets one entry after TCRdb re-called the immunoSEQ multiplex PCR reads with MiXCR. The data hold about 190,000 distinct CDR3 sequences, with 85% to 95% observed a single time. This CDR3 is 11 amino acids long. Per germline, CDR1 SQVTM and CDR2 ANQGSEA. Between the trimmed V and J ends, which lost 6 bases and 5 bases, there was a span of 10 bases. The sequence came from a human donor in good health. The specimen was CD4+ T cells from PBMCs. The J gene is TRBJ2-5, the V gene TRBV29-1; no clear D. In nucleotides, the CDR3 is TGCAGCGTGGAGATGGGGGAGACCCAGTACTTC. Its protein is CSVEMGETQYF.